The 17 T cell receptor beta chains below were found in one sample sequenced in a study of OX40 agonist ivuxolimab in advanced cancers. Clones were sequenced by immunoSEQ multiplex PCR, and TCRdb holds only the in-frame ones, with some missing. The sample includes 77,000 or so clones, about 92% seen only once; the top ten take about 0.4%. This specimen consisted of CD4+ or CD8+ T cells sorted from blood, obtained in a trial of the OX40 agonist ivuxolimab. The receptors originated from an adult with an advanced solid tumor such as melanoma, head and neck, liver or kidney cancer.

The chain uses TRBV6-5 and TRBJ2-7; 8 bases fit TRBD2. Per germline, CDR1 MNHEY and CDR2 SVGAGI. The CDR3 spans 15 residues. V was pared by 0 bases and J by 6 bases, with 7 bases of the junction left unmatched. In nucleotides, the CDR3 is TGTGCCAGCAGTTACTCAGGCGCGGGAGGCCGCGAGCAGTACTTC. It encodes CASSYSGAGGREQYF.

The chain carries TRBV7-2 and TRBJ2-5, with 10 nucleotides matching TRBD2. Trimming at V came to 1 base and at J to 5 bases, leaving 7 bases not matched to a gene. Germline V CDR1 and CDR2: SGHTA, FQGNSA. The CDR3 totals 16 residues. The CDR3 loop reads CASSLGHLAGVETQYF. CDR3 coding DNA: TGTGCCAGCAGCTTAGGTCACCTAGCGGGAGTTGAGACCCAGTACTTC. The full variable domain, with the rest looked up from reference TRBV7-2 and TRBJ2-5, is GAGVSQSPSNKVTEKGKDVELRCDPISGHTALYWYRQSLGQGLEFLIYFQGNSAPDKSGLPSDRFSAERTGGSVSTLTIQRTQQEDSAVYLCASSLGHLAGVETQYFGPGTRLLVL.

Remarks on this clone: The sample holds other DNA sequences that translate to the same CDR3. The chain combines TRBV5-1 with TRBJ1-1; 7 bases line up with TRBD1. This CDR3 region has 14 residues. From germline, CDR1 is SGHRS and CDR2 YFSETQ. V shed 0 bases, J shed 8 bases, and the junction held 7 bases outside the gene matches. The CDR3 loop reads CASSLEAGGTEAFF. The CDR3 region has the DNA TGCGCCAGCAGCTTGGAGGCAGGGGGAACCGAAGCTTTCTTT.

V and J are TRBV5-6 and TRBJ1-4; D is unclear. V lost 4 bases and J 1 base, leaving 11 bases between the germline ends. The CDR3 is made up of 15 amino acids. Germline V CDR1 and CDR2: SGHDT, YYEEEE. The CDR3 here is CASSQMGGTNEKLFF. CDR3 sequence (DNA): TGTGCCAGCAGCCAGATGGGAGGAACTAATGAAAAACTGTTTTTT.

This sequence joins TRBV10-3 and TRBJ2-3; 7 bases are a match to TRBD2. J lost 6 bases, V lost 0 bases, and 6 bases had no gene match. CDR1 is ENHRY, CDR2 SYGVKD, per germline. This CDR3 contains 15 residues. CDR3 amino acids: CAISESGGAFDTQYF. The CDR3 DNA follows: TGTGCCATCAGTGAGTCGGGAGGGGCGTTCGATACGCAGTATTTT.

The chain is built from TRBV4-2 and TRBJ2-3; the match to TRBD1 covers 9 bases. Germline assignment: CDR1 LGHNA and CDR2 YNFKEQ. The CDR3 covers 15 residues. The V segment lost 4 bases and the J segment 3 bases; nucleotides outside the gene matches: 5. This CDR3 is CASSLGQGGTDTQYF. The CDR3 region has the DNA TGTGCCAGCAGCCTGGGACAGGGAGGAACAGATACGCAGTATTTT.

The CDR3 DNA reads TGTGCCAGTAGTGAGGGGGTAAACACTGAAGCTTTCTTT. Protein sequence: CASSEGVNTEAFF. The chain links TRBV19 to TRBJ1-1; D is possibly TRBD1 (6 bases). The ends were cut back, 5 bases at V and 2 bases at J, with 9 bases in the middle. Germline CDR1 is LNHDA and CDR2 is SQIVND (reference sequence). CDR3 length equals 13 residues.

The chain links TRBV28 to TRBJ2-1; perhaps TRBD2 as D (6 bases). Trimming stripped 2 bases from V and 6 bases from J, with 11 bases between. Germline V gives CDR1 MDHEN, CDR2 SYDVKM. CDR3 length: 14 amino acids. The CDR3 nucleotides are TGTGCCAGCAGTTTAGGGGGGACCGGCAATGAGCAGTTCTTC. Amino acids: CASSLGGTGNEQFF.

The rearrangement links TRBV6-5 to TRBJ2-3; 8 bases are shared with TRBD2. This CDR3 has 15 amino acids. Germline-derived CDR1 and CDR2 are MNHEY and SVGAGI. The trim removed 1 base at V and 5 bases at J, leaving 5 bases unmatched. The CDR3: CASSYFGGRLDTQYF. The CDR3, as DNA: TGTGCCAGCAGTTACTTTGGCGGGAGGCTAGATACGCAGTATTTT.

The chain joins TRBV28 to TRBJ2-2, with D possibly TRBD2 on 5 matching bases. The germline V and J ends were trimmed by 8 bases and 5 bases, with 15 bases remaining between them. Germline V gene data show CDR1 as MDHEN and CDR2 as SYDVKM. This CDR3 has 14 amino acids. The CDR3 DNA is TGTGCCAGCTCCTTCGGGGTCCGAACCGGGGAGCTGTTTTTT. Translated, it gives CASSFGVRTGELFF.

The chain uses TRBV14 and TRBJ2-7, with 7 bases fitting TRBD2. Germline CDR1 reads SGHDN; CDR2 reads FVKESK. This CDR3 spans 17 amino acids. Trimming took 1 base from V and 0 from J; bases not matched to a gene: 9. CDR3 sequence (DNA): TGTGCCAGCAGCCAAGTGCGCGGGGGACCAGGCTCCTACGAGCAGTACTTC. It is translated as CASSQVRGGPGSYEQYF.

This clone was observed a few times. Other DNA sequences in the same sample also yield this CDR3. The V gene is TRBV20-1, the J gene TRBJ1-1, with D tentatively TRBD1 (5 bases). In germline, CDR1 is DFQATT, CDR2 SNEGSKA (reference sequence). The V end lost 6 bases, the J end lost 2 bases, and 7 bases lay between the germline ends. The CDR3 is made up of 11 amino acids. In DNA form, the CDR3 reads TGCAGTGCCGGGGGAAACACTGAAGCTTTCTTT. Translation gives CSAGGNTEAFF.

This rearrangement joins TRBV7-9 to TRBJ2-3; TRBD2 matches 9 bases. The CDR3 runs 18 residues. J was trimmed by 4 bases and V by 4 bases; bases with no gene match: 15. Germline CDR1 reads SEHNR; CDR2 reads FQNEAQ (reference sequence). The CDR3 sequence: CASSSPGSSGSGSDTQYF. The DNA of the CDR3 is TGTGCCAGCAGCTCCCCCGGTAGTAGCGGGAGTGGCTCAGATACGCAGTATTTT.

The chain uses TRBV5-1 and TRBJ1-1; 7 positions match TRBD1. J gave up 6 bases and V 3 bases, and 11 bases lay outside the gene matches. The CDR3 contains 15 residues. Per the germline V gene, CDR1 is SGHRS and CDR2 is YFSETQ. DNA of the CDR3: TGCGCCAGCAGCTGGGTGACAGGGTATAACTCTGAAGCTTTCTTT. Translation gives CASSWVTGYNSEAFF.

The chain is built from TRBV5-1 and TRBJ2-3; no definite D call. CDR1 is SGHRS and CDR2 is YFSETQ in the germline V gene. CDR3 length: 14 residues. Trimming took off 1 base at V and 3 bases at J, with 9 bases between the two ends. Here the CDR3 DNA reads TGCGCCAGCAGCTTGTATTCAGGTACAGATACGCAGTATTTT. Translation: CASSLYSGTDTQYF.

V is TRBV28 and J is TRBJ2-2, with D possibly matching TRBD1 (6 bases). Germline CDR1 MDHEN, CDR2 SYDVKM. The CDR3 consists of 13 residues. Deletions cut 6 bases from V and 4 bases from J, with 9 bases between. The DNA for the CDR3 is TGTGCCAGCAGATCGACAGGCACCGGGGAGCTGTTTTTT. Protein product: CASRSTGTGELFF.

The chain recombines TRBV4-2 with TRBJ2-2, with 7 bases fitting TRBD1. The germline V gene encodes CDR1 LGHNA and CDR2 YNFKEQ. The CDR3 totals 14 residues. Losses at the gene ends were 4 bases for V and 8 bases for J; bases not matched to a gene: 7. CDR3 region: CASSRTTGSGELFF. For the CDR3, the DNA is TGTGCCAGCAGCCGTACGACAGGGAGTGGGGAGCTGTTTTTT.